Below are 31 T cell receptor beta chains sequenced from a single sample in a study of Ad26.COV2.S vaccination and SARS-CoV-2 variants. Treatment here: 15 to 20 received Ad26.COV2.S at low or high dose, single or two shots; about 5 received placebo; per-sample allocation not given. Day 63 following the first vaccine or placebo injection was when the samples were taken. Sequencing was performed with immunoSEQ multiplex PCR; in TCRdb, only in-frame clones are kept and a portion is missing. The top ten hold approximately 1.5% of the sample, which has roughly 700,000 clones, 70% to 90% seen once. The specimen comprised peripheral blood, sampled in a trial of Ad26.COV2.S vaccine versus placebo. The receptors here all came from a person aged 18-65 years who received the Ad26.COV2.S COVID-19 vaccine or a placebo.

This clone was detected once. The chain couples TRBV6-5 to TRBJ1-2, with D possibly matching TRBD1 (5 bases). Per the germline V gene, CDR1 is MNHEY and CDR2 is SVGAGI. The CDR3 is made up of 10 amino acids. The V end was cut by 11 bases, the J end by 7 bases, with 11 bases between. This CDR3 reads CASRGPGYTF. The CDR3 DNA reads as TGTGCCTCCCGGGGCCCTGGCTACACCTTC.

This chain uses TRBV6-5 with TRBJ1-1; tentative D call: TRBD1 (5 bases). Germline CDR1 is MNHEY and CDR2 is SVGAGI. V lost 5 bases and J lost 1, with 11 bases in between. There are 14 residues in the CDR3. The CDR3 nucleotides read TGTGCCAGCAGTCCCGGGACGGGGAACACTGAAGCTTTCTTT. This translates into CASSPGTGNTEAFF.

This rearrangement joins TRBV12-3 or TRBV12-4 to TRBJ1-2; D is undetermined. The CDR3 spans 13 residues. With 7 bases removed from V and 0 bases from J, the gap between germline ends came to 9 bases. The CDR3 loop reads CASTRVPNYGYTF. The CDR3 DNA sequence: TGTGCCAGCACACGGGTTCCTAACTATGGCTACACCTTC.

The CDR3 here is CASSYPSPIGSANTEAFF. For the CDR3, the DNA is TGTGCCAGCAGTTACCCATCACCAATAGGGTCGGCCAACACTGAAGCTTTCTTT. The chain has TRBV6-2 or TRBV6-3 and TRBJ1-1, with D uncertain. The CDR3 contains 18 residues. Germline values: CDR1 MNHEY, CDR2 SVGEGT. V was shortened by 2 bases and J by 2 bases, with 21 bases between the two germline ends.

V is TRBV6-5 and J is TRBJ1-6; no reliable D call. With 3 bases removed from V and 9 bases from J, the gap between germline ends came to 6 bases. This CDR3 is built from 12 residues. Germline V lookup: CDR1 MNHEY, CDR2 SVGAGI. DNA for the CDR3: TGTGCCAGCAGTTATCGGCGTTCACCCCTCCACTTT. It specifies CASSYRRSPLHF.

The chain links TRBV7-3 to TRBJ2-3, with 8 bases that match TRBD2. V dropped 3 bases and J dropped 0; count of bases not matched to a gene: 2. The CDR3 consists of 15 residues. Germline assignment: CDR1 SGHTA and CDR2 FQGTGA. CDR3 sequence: CASSFRLASTDTQYF. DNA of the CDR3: TGTGCCAGCAGCTTTCGACTAGCGAGCACAGATACGCAGTATTTT.

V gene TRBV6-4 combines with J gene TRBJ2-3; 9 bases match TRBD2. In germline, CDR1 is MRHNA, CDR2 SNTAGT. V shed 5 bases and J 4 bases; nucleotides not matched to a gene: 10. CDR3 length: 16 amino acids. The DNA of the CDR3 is TGTGCCAGCAGTCGAGACAGAGGCGGGAGGGCAGATACGCAGTATTTT. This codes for CASSRDRGGRADTQYF.

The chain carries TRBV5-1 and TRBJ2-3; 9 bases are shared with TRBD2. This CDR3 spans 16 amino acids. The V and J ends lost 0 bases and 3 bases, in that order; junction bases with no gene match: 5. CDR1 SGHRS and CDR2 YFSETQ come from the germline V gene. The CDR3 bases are TGCGCCAGCAGCTTGGCCGGTAGCGGGAGTACAGATACGCAGTATTTT. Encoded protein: CASSLAGSGSTDTQYF.

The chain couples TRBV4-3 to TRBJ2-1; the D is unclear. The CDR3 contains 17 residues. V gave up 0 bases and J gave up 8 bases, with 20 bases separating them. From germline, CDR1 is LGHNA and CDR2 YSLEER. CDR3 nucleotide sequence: TGCGCCAGCAGCCAAGATAAGAGATTTCTTCAAAGTGATGAGCAGTTCTTC. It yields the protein CASSQDKRFLQSDEQFF.

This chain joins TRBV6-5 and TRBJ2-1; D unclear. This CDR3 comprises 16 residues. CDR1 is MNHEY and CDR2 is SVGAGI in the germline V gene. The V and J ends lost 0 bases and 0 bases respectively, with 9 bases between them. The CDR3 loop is CASSYSSFSSYNEQFF. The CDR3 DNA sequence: TGTGCCAGCAGTTACTCGAGCTTTAGCTCCTACAATGAGCAGTTCTTC.

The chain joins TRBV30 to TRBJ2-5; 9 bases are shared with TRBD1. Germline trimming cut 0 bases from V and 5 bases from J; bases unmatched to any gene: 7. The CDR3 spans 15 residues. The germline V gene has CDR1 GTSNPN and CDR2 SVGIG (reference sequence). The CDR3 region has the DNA TGTGCCTGGAGTGTACCCGGGACAGGGATGGAGACCCAGTACTTC. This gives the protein CAWSVPGTGMETQYF.

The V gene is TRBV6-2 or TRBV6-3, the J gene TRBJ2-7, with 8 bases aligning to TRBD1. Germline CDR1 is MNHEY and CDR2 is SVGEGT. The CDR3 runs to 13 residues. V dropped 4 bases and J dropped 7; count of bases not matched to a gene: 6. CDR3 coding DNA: TGTGCCAGCAGTTCCGAGACAGGGGAAGAGCAGTACTTC. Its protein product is CASSSETGEEQYF.

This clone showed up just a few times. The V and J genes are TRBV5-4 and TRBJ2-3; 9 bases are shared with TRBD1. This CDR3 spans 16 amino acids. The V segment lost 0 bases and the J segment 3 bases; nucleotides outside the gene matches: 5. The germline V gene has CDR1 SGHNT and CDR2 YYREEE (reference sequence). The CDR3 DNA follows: TGTGCCAGCAGCTTGGGGGACAGGGTAAGGACAGATACGCAGTATTTT. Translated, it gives CASSLGDRVRTDTQYF.

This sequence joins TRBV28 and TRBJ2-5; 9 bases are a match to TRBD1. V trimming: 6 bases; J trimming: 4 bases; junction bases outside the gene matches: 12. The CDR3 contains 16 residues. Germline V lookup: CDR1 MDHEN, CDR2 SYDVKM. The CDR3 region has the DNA TGTGCCAGCAGAAGCTCGGGACAGGGTTTCGGAGAGACCCAGTACTTC. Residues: CASRSSGQGFGETQYF.

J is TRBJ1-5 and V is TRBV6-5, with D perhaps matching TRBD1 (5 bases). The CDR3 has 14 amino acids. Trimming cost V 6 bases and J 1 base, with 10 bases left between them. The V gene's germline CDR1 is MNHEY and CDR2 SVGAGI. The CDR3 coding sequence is TGTGCCAGCAGCCTGGGGACGAGCAATCAGCCCCAGCATTTT. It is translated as CASSLGTSNQPQHF.

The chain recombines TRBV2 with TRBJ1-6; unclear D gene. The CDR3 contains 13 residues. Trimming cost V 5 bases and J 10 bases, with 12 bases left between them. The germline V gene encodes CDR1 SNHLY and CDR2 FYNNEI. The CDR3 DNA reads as TGTGCCAGCAGTCCAAGGGAGGGCTCACCCCTCCACTTT. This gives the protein CASSPREGSPLHF.

CDR3 in amino acids: CASSWTGGWANVLTF. The CDR3 region has the DNA TGCGCCAGCAGCTGGACAGGGGGATGGGCCAACGTCCTGACTTTC. The chain joins TRBV5-1 to TRBJ2-6; 10 bases align to TRBD1. CDR1 is SGHRS, CDR2 YFSETQ, per germline. J was trimmed by 5 bases and V by 3 bases; bases with no gene match: 2. CDR3 length: 15 residues.

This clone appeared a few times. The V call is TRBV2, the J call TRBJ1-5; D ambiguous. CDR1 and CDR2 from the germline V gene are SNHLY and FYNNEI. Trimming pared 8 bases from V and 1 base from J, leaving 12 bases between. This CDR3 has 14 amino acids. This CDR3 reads CASSVPASNQPQHF. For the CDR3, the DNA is TGTGCCAGCTCGGTCCCAGCCAGCAATCAGCCCCAGCATTTT.

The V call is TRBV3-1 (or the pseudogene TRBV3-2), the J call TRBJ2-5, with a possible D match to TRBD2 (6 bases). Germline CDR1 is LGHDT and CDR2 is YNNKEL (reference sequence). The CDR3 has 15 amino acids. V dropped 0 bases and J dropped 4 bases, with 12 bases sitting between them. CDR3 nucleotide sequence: TGTGCCAGCAGCCAAGAGAGAGGAGGGTCAGAGACCCAGTACTTC. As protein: CASSQERGGSETQYF.

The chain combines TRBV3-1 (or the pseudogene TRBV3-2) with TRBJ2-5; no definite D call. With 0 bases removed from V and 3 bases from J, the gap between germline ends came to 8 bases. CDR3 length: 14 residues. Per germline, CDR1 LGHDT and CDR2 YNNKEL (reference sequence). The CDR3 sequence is CASSQDMGKETQYF. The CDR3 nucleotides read TGTGCCAGCAGCCAAGATATGGGGAAAGAGACCCAGTACTTC.

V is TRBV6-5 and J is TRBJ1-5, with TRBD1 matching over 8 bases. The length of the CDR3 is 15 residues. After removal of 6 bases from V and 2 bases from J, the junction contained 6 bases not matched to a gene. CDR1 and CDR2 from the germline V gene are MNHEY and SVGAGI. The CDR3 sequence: CASSRDRWGNQPQHF. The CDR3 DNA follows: TGTGCCAGCAGCAGGGACAGGTGGGGCAATCAGCCCCAGCATTTT.

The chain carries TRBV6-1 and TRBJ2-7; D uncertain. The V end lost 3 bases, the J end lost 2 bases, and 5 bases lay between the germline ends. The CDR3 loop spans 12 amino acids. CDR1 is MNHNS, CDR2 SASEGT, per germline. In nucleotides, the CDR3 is TGTGCCAGCAGTGAGCAGGCCTACGAGCAGTACTTC. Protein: CASSEQAYEQYF.

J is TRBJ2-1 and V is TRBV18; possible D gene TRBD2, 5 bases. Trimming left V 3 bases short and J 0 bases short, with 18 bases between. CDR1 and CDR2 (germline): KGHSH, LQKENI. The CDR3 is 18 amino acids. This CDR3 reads CASSPQLNQGSSYNEQFF. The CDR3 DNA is TGTGCCAGCTCACCCCAATTAAATCAAGGGAGCTCCTACAATGAGCAGTTCTTC.

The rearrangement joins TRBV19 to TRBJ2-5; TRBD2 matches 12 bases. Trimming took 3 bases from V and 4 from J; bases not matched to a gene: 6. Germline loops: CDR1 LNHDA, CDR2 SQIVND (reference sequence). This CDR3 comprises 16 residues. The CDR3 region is CASSIPSGRGVETQYF. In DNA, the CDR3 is TGTGCCAGTAGTATCCCTAGCGGGAGGGGGGTAGAGACCCAGTACTTC.

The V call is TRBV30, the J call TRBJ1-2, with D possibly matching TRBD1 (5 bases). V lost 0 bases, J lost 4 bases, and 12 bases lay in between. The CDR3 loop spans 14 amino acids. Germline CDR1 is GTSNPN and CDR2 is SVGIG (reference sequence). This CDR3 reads CAWSVGGAGYGYTF. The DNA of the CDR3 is TGTGCCTGGAGTGTTGGTGGGGCGGGCTATGGCTACACCTTC.

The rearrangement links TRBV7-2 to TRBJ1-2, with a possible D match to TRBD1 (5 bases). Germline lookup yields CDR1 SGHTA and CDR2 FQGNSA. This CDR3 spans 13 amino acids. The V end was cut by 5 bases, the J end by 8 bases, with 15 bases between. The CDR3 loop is CASSPTREGGYTF. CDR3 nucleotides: TGTGCCAGCAGCCCCACCAGGGAGGGAGGCTACACCTTC.

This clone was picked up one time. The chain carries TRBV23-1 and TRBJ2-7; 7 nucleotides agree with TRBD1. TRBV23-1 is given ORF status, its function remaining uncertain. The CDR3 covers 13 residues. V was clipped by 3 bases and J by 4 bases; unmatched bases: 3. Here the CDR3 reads CASSQCRGYEQYF. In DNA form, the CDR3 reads TGCGCCAGCAGTCAGTGCAGGGGGTACGAGCAGTACTTC.

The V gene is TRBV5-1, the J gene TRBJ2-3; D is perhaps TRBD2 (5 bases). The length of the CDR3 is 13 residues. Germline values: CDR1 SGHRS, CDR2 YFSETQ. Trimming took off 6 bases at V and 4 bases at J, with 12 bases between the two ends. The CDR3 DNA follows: TGCGCCAGCACTCGGGGTAGTTCAGATACGCAGTATTTT. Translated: CASTRGSSDTQYF.

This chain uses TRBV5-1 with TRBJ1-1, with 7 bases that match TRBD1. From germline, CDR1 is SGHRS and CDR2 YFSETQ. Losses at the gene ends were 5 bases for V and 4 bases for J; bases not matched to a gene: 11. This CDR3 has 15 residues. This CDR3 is CASSARLDRITEAFF. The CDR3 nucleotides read TGCGCCAGCAGTGCAAGACTGGACAGGATCACTGAAGCTTTCTTT.

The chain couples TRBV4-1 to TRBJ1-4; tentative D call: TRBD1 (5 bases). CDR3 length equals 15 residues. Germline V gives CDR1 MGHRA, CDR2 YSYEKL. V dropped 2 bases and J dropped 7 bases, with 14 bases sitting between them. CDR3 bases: TGCGCCAGCAGCCAAAGACTACAACAGGCTGAAAAACTGTTTTTT. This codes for CASSQRLQQAEKLFF.

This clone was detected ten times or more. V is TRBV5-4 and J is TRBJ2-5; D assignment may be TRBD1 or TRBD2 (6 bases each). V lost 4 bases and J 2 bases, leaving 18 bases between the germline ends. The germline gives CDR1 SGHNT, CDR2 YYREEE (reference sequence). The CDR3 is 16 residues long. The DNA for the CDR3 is TGTGCCAGCAGCCCGGGAGCAGGAGGGGGACAAGAGACCCAGTACTTC. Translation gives CASSPGAGGGQETQYF.